This T cell receptor (beta chain) was sequenced in a study of cytomegalovirus exposure and HLA in healthy donors. Study-level points and caveats: For TCR beta chains, V- and J-gene trimming was later linked to a missense DCLRE1C variant.

All the people who gave samples were healthy bone marrow donors. A remark on this clone: Its antigen remains unidentified.

PCR primers comprised 60 Vbeta and 13 Jbeta primers. The data were produced by immunoSEQ multiplex PCR, yet TCRdb's version contains in-frame clones alone and is incomplete. Here the sample spans about 150,000 clones, around 60% being singletons. This CDR3 comprises 15 residues. Germline assignment: CDR1 SEHNR and CDR2 FQNEAQ (reference sequence). Trimming at V came to 5 bases and at J to 4 bases, leaving 7 bases not matched to a gene. The TCR comes from a woman aged 55-70 years in good health and CMV-seropositive. Sequencing input: PBMCs. The chain is built from TRBV7-9 and TRBJ2-2; 7 bases line up with TRBD2. For the CDR3, the DNA is TGTGCCAGCAGCCCGGAGACTAGCCTCACCGGGGAGCTGTTTTTT. Translation gives CASSPETSLTGELFF.